Sequencing of this TCR beta chain was carried out in a study of blood T cell repertoires in COVID-19. The CDR3 consists of 13 residues. CDR1 is SGHTA, CDR2 FQGNSA, per germline. Deletions cut 6 bases from V and 3 bases from J, with 11 bases between. Profiled with immunoSEQ multiplex PCR; TCRdb holds only in-frame clones, not every one. In the table there are 200,000 to 250,000 clones, about 87% of which are singletons. This clone was picked up one time. This sequence originates from a man aged 45-60 years who had been exposed to COVID-19. Specimen: PBMCs or T cells enriched from blood (not recorded which). The gene calls are TRBV7-2 and TRBJ1-2, with D tentatively TRBD1 (5 bases). As DNA, the CDR3 is TGTGCCAGCAGTTACAGGTTCGACTATGGCTACACCTTC. Its protein is CASSYRFDYGYTF. Full variable domain (remainder filled in from reference TRBV7-2 and TRBJ1-2): GAGVSQSPSNKVTEKGKDVELRCDPISGHTALYWYRQSLGQGLEFLIYFQGNSAPDKSGLPSDRFSAERTGGSVSTLTIQRTQQEDSAVYLCASSYRFDYGYTFGSGTRLTVV.